The subject of this entry is one T cell receptor beta chain. Sequenced by immunoSEQ multiplex PCR; TCRdb stores in-frame clones only, minus some. This table holds approximately 100,000 clones, around 80% found once. The data were obtained in a study of T cell clones after liver transplantation. Overall study: Post-transplant blood was tracked for graft-donor-reactive T cell clones identified in a pre-transplant mixed lymphocyte reaction. Patients counted as tolerant after at least one year off all immunosuppression, enzymes not exceeding twice normal. Pre-transplant mixed lymphocyte reactions yielded third-party-reactive TCRbeta sequences as comparators for graft-donor-reactive sequences.

The ends were cut back, 8 bases at V and 7 bases at J, with 18 bases in the middle. The CDR3 is 15 residues long. Looked up from germline, CDR1 is MNHNY and CDR2 is SVGAGI (reference sequence). The rearrangement uses TRBV6-6 and TRBJ1-6; no reliable D call. The sequence came from a human patient who received a liver transplant. A share of the T cells may be of graft donor origin. The sample consisted of CD4+ T cells from blood, taken roughly 50 months after liver transplant. The CDR3 nucleotides read TGTGCCAGCGCCTCGGGAGGTCCGGGGAATTCACCCCTCCACTTT. As protein: CASASGGPGNSPLHF.